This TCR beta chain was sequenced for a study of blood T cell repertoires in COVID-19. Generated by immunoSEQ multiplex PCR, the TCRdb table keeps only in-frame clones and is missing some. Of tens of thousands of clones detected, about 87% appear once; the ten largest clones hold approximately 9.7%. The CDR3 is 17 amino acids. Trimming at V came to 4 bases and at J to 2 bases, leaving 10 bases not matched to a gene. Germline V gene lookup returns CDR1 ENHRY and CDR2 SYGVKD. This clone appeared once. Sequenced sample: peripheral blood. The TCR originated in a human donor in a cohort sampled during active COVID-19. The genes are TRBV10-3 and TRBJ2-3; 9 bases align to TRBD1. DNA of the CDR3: TGTGCCATCAGTGGGTCTGGACAGGGGAAGATCACAGATACGCAGTATTTT. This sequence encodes CAISGSGQGKITDTQYF.